This T cell receptor beta chain was identified during a study of OX40 agonist ivuxolimab in advanced cancers. Study as a whole: Patients were dosed intravenously with ivuxolimab at 0.01 to 10 mg/kg every 2 weeks. From roughly 20 to 79 years was the age range, with a mean of about 56 years, and around 84% were male.

About this clone itself: The antigen is undetermined.

There are 14 residues in the CDR3. Trimming removed 2 bases from V and 2 bases from J, with 6 bases in between. Germline CDR1 reads SNHLY; CDR2 reads FYNNEI. Generated by immunoSEQ multiplex PCR, the TCRdb table keeps only in-frame clones and is missing some. The data show some 69,000 clones, with around 89% seen just once and approximately 4% held by the top ten. Study observations and caveats: Antigens targeted by the expanded peripheral T cells were not determined. Individuals who were partial responders at 0.1-3.0 mg/kg had clonal expansion that ranked among the lowest.

The specimen was CD4+ or CD8+ T cells sorted from blood, collected in a trial of the OX40 agonist ivuxolimab. The sequence was collected from an adult with an advanced solid tumor such as melanoma, head and neck, liver or kidney cancer. The chain carries TRBV2 and TRBJ2-2; D perhaps matches TRBD2 (5 bases). The CDR3 is CASSETGNTGELFF. In DNA, the CDR3 is TGTGCCAGCAGTGAAACGGGAAACACCGGGGAGCTGTTTTTT.